These 10 T cell receptor beta chains came from one sample sequenced in a study of T cells in Graves' hyperthyroidism and ophthalmopathy. RNA transcripts gave rise to amplified TCR beta CDR3 regions. In the first-round RT-PCR of the TCR CDR3, the HTBI primer set was used. Using its own MiXCR run on the multiplex PCR reads, TCRdb lists one record per CDR3 protein. The data show fewer than 650,000 distinct CDR3 sequences, with 14% seen just once and roughly 6.9% held by the top ten. The specimen sequenced was blood. These receptors all come from a woman aged 18-30 years with Graves' ophthalmopathy.

This clonotype showed up just a few times. The chain couples TRBV2 to TRBJ1-1; D may be TRBD1 (5 bases). The germline V gene encodes CDR1 SNHLY and CDR2 FYNNEI. The V gene lost 6 bases and the J gene lost 0 bases, with 17 bases spanning the gap. The CDR3 sequence is 16 residues long. The CDR3 DNA follows: TGTGCCAGCAGCCTCGGGACCGCTGGTATGAACACTGAAGCTTTCTTT. As protein: CASSLGTAGMNTEAFF.

There are many counts of this clonotype. The rearrangement uses TRBV20-1 and TRBJ1-1; D may be TRBD1 (6 bases). The CDR3 contains 14 residues. V lost 5 bases, J lost 2 bases, and 15 bases lay in between. Germline CDR1 DFQATT, CDR2 SNEGSKA (reference sequence). The CDR3, as DNA: TGCAGTGCTCCCAGGGGCGTCCCTAACACTGAAGCTTTCTTT. Translation: CSAPRGVPNTEAFF.

In its sample, this clonotype was seen many times. This chain connects TRBV7-9 to TRBJ1-1; TRBD1 agrees at 7 bases. The length of the CDR3 is 16 residues. The germline gives CDR1 SEHNR, CDR2 FQNEAQ (reference sequence). The junction had 11 bases not matched to a gene; V was cut back by 2 bases and J by 5 bases. For the CDR3, the DNA is TGTGCCAGCAGCTTAAGCTCCGGGACAGCGAGTACTGAAGCTTTCTTT. Translating gives CASSLSSGTASTEAFF.

This chain joins TRBV6-2 or TRBV6-3 and TRBJ1-1; 12 nucleotides line up with TRBD1. V gave up 8 bases and J gave up 1 base; unmatched junction bases: 5. The CDR3 runs to 15 residues. Looked up from germline, CDR1 is MNHEY and CDR2 is SVGEGT. CDR3 coding DNA: TGTGCCAGCGGGGGGACAGGGGGCCCGAACACTGAAGCTTTCTTT. It translates to CASGGTGGPNTEAFF.

This clonotype was seen a handful of times. This sequence joins TRBV7-8 and TRBJ1-2, with 8 bases that match TRBD1. The CDR3 contains 15 residues. The junction had 8 bases not matched to a gene; V was cut back by 4 bases and J by 4 bases. Per the germline V gene, CDR1 is SGHVS and CDR2 is FQNEAQ. Written as DNA, the CDR3 is TGTGCCAGCAGCTGGGCCGGACAGGGCCTCTATGGCTACACCTTC. This encodes CASSWAGQGLYGYTF.

This clonotype was seen at least ten times. The chain uses TRBV3-1 and TRBJ2-1, with 11 bases aligning to TRBD2. The V gene end was trimmed by 0 bases and the J gene end by 7 bases; junction bases not matched to a gene: 2. Looked up from germline, CDR1 is LGHDT and CDR2 is YNNKEL (reference sequence). This CDR3 region has 15 residues. CDR3 sequence reads: CASSQDSSGGNEQFF. The CDR3 nucleotides are TGTGCCAGCAGCCAAGATTCTAGCGGGGGGAATGAGCAGTTCTTC.

The sample holds many counts of this clonotype. The chain recombines TRBV12-3 or TRBV12-4 with TRBJ1-2; no clear D. This CDR3 region has 16 residues. V lost 2 bases to trimming and J lost 0 bases, with 13 bases between them. CDR3 residues: CASSLLPHISNYGYTF. Here the CDR3 DNA reads TGTGCCAGCAGTTTACTTCCGCACATTTCTAACTATGGCTACACCTTC.

The V and J genes are TRBV19 and TRBJ2-1; TRBD1 is a possible D gene (6 bases). The germline CDR1 and CDR2 sequences are LNHDA and SQIVND (reference sequence). The V end lost 6 bases, the J end lost 12 bases, and 18 bases lay between the germline ends. The CDR3 has 13 amino acids. In DNA, the CDR3 is TGTGCCAGTAGCCCTCGGACAGCGGATGGGCAGTTCTTC. It codes for CASSPRTADGQFF.

This clonotype was seen repeatedly, ten times or more. The J gene is TRBJ2-7, the V gene TRBV28; D may be TRBD2 (6 bases). This CDR3 comprises 13 residues. CDR1 is MDHEN and CDR2 is SYDVKM in the germline V gene. Trimming stripped 3 bases from V and 6 bases from J, with 12 bases between. The CDR3, as DNA: TGTGCCAGCAGTTTTCGACTAGAGGGCGAGCAGTACTTC. Its protein product is CASSFRLEGEQYF.

The table lists this clonotype with many counts. This chain connects TRBV28 to TRBJ1-1; no clear D. V was shortened by 7 bases and J by 5 bases, with 23 bases between the two germline ends. This CDR3 is 16 amino acids long. Germline loops: CDR1 MDHEN, CDR2 SYDVKM. The CDR3 DNA reads as TGTGCCAGCACCATCGTGGCCGGGTCCTCATGGACTGAAGCTTTCTTT. This encodes CASTIVAGSSWTEAFF.